This entry lists 9 T cell receptor beta chains sequenced from one sample in a study of T cells in Graves' hyperthyroidism and ophthalmopathy. RNA transcripts yielded amplified TCR beta CDR3 regions. The study used the HTBI primer set for a first-round RT-PCR of the TCR CDR3. TCRdb reprocessed the multiplex PCR reads via MiXCR and lists one record per CDR3 protein. The sample lists hundreds of thousands of distinct CDR3 sequences, approximately 18% occurring once. Sequencing was done on a sample of blood. These TCRs come from a woman aged 45 to 65 with Graves' hyperthyroidism that later progressed to Graves' ophthalmopathy.

This rearrangement joins TRBV2 to TRBJ1-5; D call uncertain. This CDR3 is 14 amino acids long. Trimming removed 6 bases from V and 3 bases from J, with 12 bases in between. Germline-derived CDR1 and CDR2 are SNHLY and FYNNEI. The chain's CDR3 is CASRAGRINQPQHF. DNA of the CDR3: TGTGCCAGCAGGGCCGGACGGATCAATCAGCCCCAGCATTTT.

Written as DNA, the CDR3 is TGCGCCAGCAGCCAAGATGCAGGGGCTTTGAACACTGAAGCTTTCTTT. Translating gives CASSQDAGALNTEAFF. The chain combines TRBV4-1 with TRBJ1-1; TRBD1 might be the D (6 bases). The CDR3 runs to 16 residues. Trimming cost V 0 bases and J 0 bases, with 11 bases left between them. Germline V CDR1 and CDR2: MGHRA, YSYEKL.

This chain uses TRBV7-9 with TRBJ1-3; 9 bases map to TRBD1. V was clipped by 4 bases and J by 0 bases; unmatched bases: 4. This CDR3 spans 16 amino acids. The V gene's germline CDR1 is SEHNR and CDR2 FQNEAQ (reference sequence). The CDR3 DNA is TGTGCCAGCAGCTACGGGACAGGGCTCTCTGGAAACACCATATATTTT. Its protein is CASSYGTGLSGNTIYF.

This clonotype has a count of ten or more. A junction boundary mismatches the germline segment, possibly from a read error. V usage is TRBV15 and J usage is TRBJ1-6; 7 bases are shared with TRBD1. Germline-derived CDR1 and CDR2 are LNHNV and YYDKDF (reference sequence). CDR3 size: 15 residues. CDR3 sequence (DNA): TGTGCCACCAGCCGAGAACAGGGGTTATTTTCACCCCTCCACTTT. Protein product: CATSREQGLFSPLHF.

The table lists this clonotype with many counts. The chain employs TRBV12-3 or TRBV12-4 and TRBJ1-4; 9 nucleotides align to TRBD1. The CDR3 is 17 residues long. V gave up 8 bases and J gave up 5 bases; unmatched junction bases: 15. CDR3 protein: CASARFGQGQGNEKLFF. CDR3 nucleotides: TGTGCCAGCGCCCGGTTCGGGCAGGGACAGGGAAATGAAAAACTGTTTTTT.

The rearrangement joins TRBV9 to TRBJ1-3; D not resolved. This CDR3 has 19 residues. Germline V gene data show CDR1 as SGDLS and CDR2 as YYNGEE. The germline V and J ends were trimmed by 2 bases and 0 bases, with 21 bases remaining between them. The DNA of the CDR3 is TGTGCCAGCAGCGTTGGCGACGTTGCTCACTCTCTCTCTGGAAACACCATATATTTT. Its protein is CASSVGDVAHSLSGNTIYF. The whole variable domain, remainder taken from reference TRBV9 and TRBJ1-3, is DSGVTQTPKHLITATGQRVTLRCSPRSGDLSVYWYQQSLDQGLQFLIQYYNGEERAKGNILERFSAQQFPDLHSELNLSSLELGDSALYFCASSVGDVAHSLSGNTIYFGEGSWLTVV.

V usage is TRBV4-2 and J usage is TRBJ2-1; 8 bases line up with TRBD1. CDR3 length equals 15 residues. V shed 0 bases and J 6 bases; nucleotides not matched to a gene: 4. Looked up from germline, CDR1 is LGHNA and CDR2 is YNFKEQ. CDR3 sequence (DNA): TGTGCCAGCAGCCAAGATGGGACAGGAGCCAATGAGCAGTTCTTC. Its protein is CASSQDGTGANEQFF.

At least ten counts were recorded for this clonotype. The chain links TRBV5-1 to TRBJ1-1; the D is unclear. In germline, CDR1 is SGHRS, CDR2 YFSETQ. The CDR3 length is 14 residues. The V and J ends lost 0 bases and 6 bases respectively, with 12 bases between them. CDR3 region: CASSLEGAGAEAFF. CDR3 DNA: TGCGCCAGCAGCTTGGAAGGTGCGGGCGCTGAAGCTTTCTTT. Full variable domain (rest looked up from reference TRBV5-1 and TRBJ1-1): KAGVTQTPRYLIKTRGQQVTLSCSPISGHRSVSWYQQTPGQGLQFLFEYFSETQRNKGNFPGRFSGRQFSNSRSEMNVSTLELGDSALYLCASSLEGAGAEAFFGQGTRLTVV.

This clonotype was detected only a few times. V and J are TRBV6-2 or TRBV6-3 and TRBJ1-5; D is unclear. Germline values: CDR1 MNHEY, CDR2 SVGEGT. CDR3 length: 14 amino acids. The V end was cut by 2 bases, the J end by 2 bases, with 7 bases between. Written as DNA, the CDR3 is TGTGCCAGCAGTTACAGAGACGGCAATCAGCCCCAGCATTTT. It specifies CASSYRDGNQPQHF.